Included here is one TCR beta chain sequence, with context. Its cognate antigen has yet to be identified. The sample holds no much larger clone one base away, and base qualities are not on file. TCRbeta CDR3 regions were profiled by bias-controlled multiplex PCR amplification of genomic DNA with the immunoSEQ Assay. Regarding the original processing steps: To quantify the absolute abundance of each unique TCRbeta CDR3 region, the sequences were collapsed and filtered. Differential abundance was tested with two models: a binomial (Fisher-equivalent) model and a beta-binomial model that adds time-dependent variance fitted from healthy donors. Clones with fewer than 5 combined templates were removed, and differential abundance was called for clones with a Benjamini-Hochberg FDR below 0.01. In the beta-binomial model, variance was expressed as a function of the total template count across the two samples, in the form v = (b*log(k)+a)^2. As stored in TCRdb, this immuneACCESS dataset retains in-frame rearrangements with V and J assigned. A fraction of the clones does not appear; measured against another copy, unresolved V genes explain less than half of the discrepancy, and the remainder lacks a known reason. V and J calls and clone size follow that table, whereas D and trimming were derived from the DNA. This sample is represented by over 90,000 clones; roughly 87% of them were singletons. Under 6.5% of the sample belongs to the ten largest clones.

This specimen belongs to a study of identifying expanded T cells in peripheral blood (dated 2019 in TCRdb). About the study as a whole: Technical replicates were generated by sequencing separate aliquots of the same genomic DNA pool, and four replicates were compared pairwise. Overall study outcomes, separate from this receptor: The beta-binomial model significantly reduced the number of clones called differentially abundant and the false-positive rate across all healthy-donor time intervals. Around 1.3 differentially abundant clones were flagged by the binomial model between technical replicates, whereas about 15 and 18 were flagged over approximately two weeks and four weeks, respectively. In all healthy donors, the variance in clone template counts between samples taken roughly 14 days apart rose significantly as total template count increased. The authors expected biological variance in healthy repertoires might increase further over much longer intervals such as months to years.

CDR1 and CDR2 (LNHDA, SQIVND) derive from the germline V gene (reference sequence). Measured from the cysteine to the phenylalanine, the CDR3 is 16 residues long. Here the CDR3 DNA is all that survives: 48 bases in frame from base 1. Unmatched junction bases come to 9, with V trimmed by 3 bases and J by 6 bases. During the collection period, no infections or other immune events were recorded for the healthy donors. Healthy-donor blood repertoires served as a training cohort to calibrate time-dependent variance in a beta-binomial model of T-cell clone differential abundance. There were roughly 10 healthy donors in the training cohort, of whom 3 were female and 7 were male. Donor ages ranged from about 29 to 65 years, with an average of roughly 46 years. Whole blood from each healthy donor was obtained from a commercial supplier and was collected at three time points around 15 days apart. For immunosequencing, genomic DNA was extracted from whole blood that had not been sorted.

This sequence originates from a person between 18 and 75 years old in good health. The sequencing sample was made of blood. The rearrangement joined TRBV19 to TRBJ2-2, with 8 junctional bases fitting TRBD1. The DNA sequence is as follows: TGTGCCAGTAGTATTGTTGGACAGGGTTACGCCGGGGAGCTGTTTTTT. This encodes CASSIVGQGYAGELFF.